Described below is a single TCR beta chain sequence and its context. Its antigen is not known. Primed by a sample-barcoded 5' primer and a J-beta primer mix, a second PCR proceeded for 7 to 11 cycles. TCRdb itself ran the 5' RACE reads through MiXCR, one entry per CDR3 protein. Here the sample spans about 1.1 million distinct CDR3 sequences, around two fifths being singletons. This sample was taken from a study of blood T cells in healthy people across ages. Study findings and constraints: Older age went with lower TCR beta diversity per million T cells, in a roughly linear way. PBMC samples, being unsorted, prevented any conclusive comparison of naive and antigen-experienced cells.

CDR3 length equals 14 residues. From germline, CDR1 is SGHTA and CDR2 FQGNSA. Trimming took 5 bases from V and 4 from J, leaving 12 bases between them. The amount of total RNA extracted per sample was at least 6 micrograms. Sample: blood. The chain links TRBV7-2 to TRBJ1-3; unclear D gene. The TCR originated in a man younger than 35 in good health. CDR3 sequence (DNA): TGTGCCAGCAGCCCCGGTCCCGCCGGAAACACCATATATTTT. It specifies CASSPGPAGNTIYF.